This record concerns one TCR beta chain sequence. This receptor's antigen is unknown. Base qualities are not recorded, but no much larger clone differs from it by a single base. The sample belongs to a study of regulatory and conventional T cells in RAG deficiency (dated by TCRdb to the late 2010s). In terms of the full investigation: To compare the diversity and composition of the repertoires of Treg, conventional CD4+ and CD8+ T cells between RAG-deficient patients and healthy controls, the study applied high-throughput TCR beta sequencing. Results and caveats for the whole study, not just this receptor: Unique TCR beta sequences from Treg cells were about 100-fold fewer in Omenn syndrome and CID/AS patients than controls, versus approximately 10-fold for other subsets. Sorted CD25-high CD127-low cells from Omenn syndrome patients may represent peripherally activated cells rather than bona fide Treg cells. Shorter CDR3 lengths were found in all patient T-cell subsets, and >80% Treg-Tconv repertoire overlap at nucleotide and amino acid level was observed in Omenn syndrome patients. Markedly lower Shannon entropy and higher Simpson indices were observed in RAG-deficient patients than in control T-cell subpopulations. Some T-cell subset analyses were not performed for some subjects.

Conventional CD4+ T cells were purified from blood as CD25-low CD127-high cells before genomic DNA extraction. For repertoire analyses, the comparison group consisted of about eight healthy control donors. The library came from the immunoSEQ multiplex PCR assay. Genomic DNA from the sorted T-cell subsets was used to amplify rearranged TCR beta chain products, which were then sequenced. Per the authors' processing: Repertoire diversity of productive TCR beta rearrangements was quantified using Shannon entropy and Simpson indices. To gauge clonal expansion, the frequencies of the 100 most abundant productive TCR beta clonotypes among total reads were added together. The TRB repertoires were scored with a self-reactivity index that is based on amino acid usage at CDR3beta positions 6 and 7. Repertoire analyses used two-way ANOVA; flow cytometric analyses used Student t or Mann-Whitney tests. Sourced from immuneACCESS, this table was stored by TCRdb with only in-frame sequences that have V and J called. A share of the clones is absent; for the studies checked, an unresolved V gene accounts for under half, and the remainder has no known explanation. V, J and clone size reflect that table, while D and trimming were determined from the DNA. Within this sample are fewer than 40,000 clones, with 76% of them counted one time only. The top ten constitute around 3.6% of the sample.

The CDR3 runs 15 amino acids, cysteine and phenylalanine included. Only the CDR3 region is kept as DNA, spanning 45 bases read in frame from base 1. V is cut by 2 bases and J by 0 bases, and the space between the germline ends is 10 bases. The germline V gene (reference sequence) sets CDR1 to MNHNY and CDR2 to SVGAGI. The same data also contributed to another study, on regulatory T cells. The second study, in turn, reports: In the multiplex PCR, 52 forward TRBV primers and 13 reverse TRBJ primers were used, and assay-based and computational corrections were applied for amplification bias. Restricted unique TRB V-J pairs and skewed V and J gene usage were observed in patient repertoires, most markedly in regulatory T cells. The study compared T-cell receptor beta repertoires of sorted regulatory, conventional CD4+ and CD8+ T cells between CD3G-deficient patients and healthy controls. Peripheral blood mononuclear cells were isolated by Ficoll density separation. Within the immunoSEQ assay, multiplex PCR amplified rearranged TRB loci from genomic DNA. TRB amplicons were sequenced on an Illumina HiSeq platform. Raw sequences were error-filtered and aligned to reference gene sequences by custom algorithms and were subsequently analyzed with the immunoSEQ online tools. Frequencies of productive and nonproductive TRB rearrangements were assessed among unique sequences as well as among total sequences. Groups were compared by t tests, Mann-Whitney tests or two-way ANOVA performed in Prism software.

The source of this sequence is a human donor in good health. Recombination connected TRBV6-6 to TRBJ1-1; the D gene is perhaps TRBD1, from 6 matching bases. The sample comprised CD4+ effector T cells sorted from blood. The DNA reads as follows: TGTGCCAGCAGTTACCTACAGGGCTTGAACACTGAAGCTTTCTTT. It encodes CASSYLQGLNTEAFF.